This is a list of T cell receptor beta chains from one sample in a study of identical twins. TCRdb re-called the 5' RACE reads with MiXCR, one entry per CDR3 protein. The sample holds under 350,000 distinct CDR3 sequences; roughly 9.8% are singletons and the top ten take around 7.1%. These data are also associated with another study on yellow fever vaccine responses in identical twins.

Sequencing input: CD8+ T cells sorted from blood. The receptors were sampled from a woman aged 18 to 35 in good health. Each CDR3 is given with its conserved first and last residue. Each record gives: V gene, clone size, J gene, D gene, CDR3 DNA, CDR3 protein. D genes are given only for firm matches. Size tells how often a clone was seen (once, few, many) or the class of an expanded clone, and some rows leave it out.

TRBV12-3/TRBV12-4	many	TRBJ2-2	.	TGTGCCAGCAGCCTTGGACACAACACCGGGGAGCTGTTTTTT	CASSLGHNTGELFF
TRBV27	.	TRBJ1-5	TRBD1	TGTGCCAGCAGTACTTACAGGGGTAATAGCAATCAGCCCCAGCATTTT	CASSTYRGNSNQPQHF
TRBV9	many	TRBJ2-3	.	TGTGCCAGCAGCAGCGGACGGAGCACAGATACGCAGTATTTT	CASSSGRSTDTQYF
TRBV9	many	TRBJ1-4	.	TGTGCCAGCAGCGTAGAAGGGCTCGAGGGAAAACTGTTTTTT	CASSVEGLEGKLFF
TRBV7-3	.	TRBJ2-1	TRBD2	TGTGCCAGCAGCTCGTTAGCGGGGGGGCCGAGTGAGCAGTTCTTC	CASSSLAGGPSEQFF
TRBV10-3	.	TRBJ2-7	TRBD2	TGTGCCATCAGACATTCGACTAGCGGGCTGACCTACGAGCAGTACTTC	CAIRHSTSGLTYEQYF
TRBV7-9	many	TRBJ2-1	.	TGTGCCAGCAGCTTAACTGCCACGTCGGTCAATGAGCAGTTCTTC	CASSLTATSVNEQFF
TRBV25-1	many	TRBJ2-7	.	TGTGCCAGCAGTGAAGGGCAGGGCCCCTACGAGCAGTACTTC	CASSEGQGPYEQYF
TRBV28	.	TRBJ1-6	TRBD1	TGTGCCAGCAGTTCCACGACAGGGATCTCCTATAATTCACCCCTCCACTTT	CASSSTTGISYNSPLHF
TRBV28	.	TRBJ1-4	.	TGTGCCAGCAGTACTTACAGGATAAAGGAGGGCGAAAAACTGTTTTTT	CASSTYRIKEGEKLFF
TRBV27	many	TRBJ2-5	.	TGTGCCAGCAGAACACTGAACCTGGGAGAGACCCAGTACTTC	CASRTLNLGETQYF
TRBV5-6	many	TRBJ2-3	TRBD2	TGTGCCAGCAGCTCCGGGACTAGCGGAGGAGATACGCAGTATTTT	CASSSGTSGGDTQYF
TRBV20-1	.	TRBJ2-7	.	TGCAGTGCTCTCTCCATGTTTAATGGGGGCTACGAGCAGTACTTC	CSALSMFNGGYEQYF
TRBV9	.	TRBJ2-1	TRBD2	TGTGCCAGCAGCGTAGATGGGCTAGCGGGGGGTAGTCAGTTCTTC	CASSVDGLAGGSQFF
TRBV11-2	few	TRBJ2-1	TRBD2	TGTGCCAGCAGAAATAGCGGGGGCGGGCTTGGTGAGCAGTTCTTC	CASRNSGGGLGEQFF
TRBV7-3	few	TRBJ2-3	.	TGTGCCAGCAGCTTAAGGCGAGCGGATCGCACAGATACGCAGTATTTT	CASSLRRADRTDTQYF
TRBV27	few	TRBJ2-7	TRBD1	TGTGCCAGCAGGGGGGACAGGGTATACGAGCAGTACTTC	CASRGDRVYEQYF
TRBV7-2	few	TRBJ2-7	TRBD2	TGTGCCATCGCCCTAAAAAGACTAGCGGGAGTCTACTACGAGCAGTACTTC	CAIALKRLAGVYYEQYF
TRBV10-3	.	TRBJ2-2	.	TGTGCCATCAGTGAAGGGCCGATGTCCGGGGAGCTGTTTTTT	CAISEGPMSGELFF
TRBV27	few	TRBJ2-3	.	TGTGCCAGCAGTCCCCTCCAGCGGGGCACAGATACGCAGTATTTT	CASSPLQRGTDTQYF
TRBV12-5	many	TRBJ2-3	.	TGTGCTAGTGCCGGGGAGCACACAGATACGCAGTATTTT	CASAGEHTDTQYF
TRBV5-6	few	TRBJ1-2	TRBD1	TGTGCCAGCAGCTCCGCCGGGACAGAACTATTTTACCTTAACTATGGCTACACCTTC	CASSSAGTELFYLNYGYTF
TRBV20-1	few	TRBJ2-5	.	TGCAGTGCTAGAGTAACAAACCAAGAGACCCAGTACTTC	CSARVTNQETQYF
TRBV4-1	many	TRBJ1-2	.	TGCGCCAGCAGCCATCCCATCGGGACAAGTAACTATGGCTACACCTTC	CASSHPIGTSNYGYTF
TRBV27	few	TRBJ2-1	TRBD1	TGTGCCAGCAGTCCAGGGGGCAACTACAATGAGCAGTTCTTC	CASSPGGNYNEQFF
TRBV5-6	few	TRBJ1-1	.	TGTGCCAGCAGCTTGGGACAGAACCCTCCCAACACTGAAGCTTTCTTT	CASSLGQNPPNTEAFF
TRBV7-9	many	TRBJ2-7	TRBD2	TGTGCCAGCAGCCCTGAAGGGGCGGGAGGATACTCCTACGAGCAGTACTTC	CASSPEGAGGYSYEQYF
TRBV5-1	many	TRBJ2-1	TRBD1	TGCGCCACCCGGGAACAGGGGATTATTAATGAGCAGTTCTTC	CATREQGIINEQFF
TRBV14	many	TRBJ2-7	.	TGTGCCAGCAGCCTTCCGGACGGGACCTCCTACGAGCAGTACTTC	CASSLPDGTSYEQYF
TRBV20-1	few	TRBJ2-5	.	TGCAGTGCTAGTGTACAGGTTCAAGAGACCCAGTACTTC	CSASVQVQETQYF
TRBV5-1	.	TRBJ2-3	TRBD2	TGCGCCAGCAGCTCCGGACTAGCAGCGGGCACAGATACGCAGTATTTT	CASSSGLAAGTDTQYF
TRBV29-1	many	TRBJ2-1	TRBD2	TGCAGCGTAAACCGACTAGCGGGAACCTACAATGAGCAGTTCTTC	CSVNRLAGTYNEQFF
TRBV15	.	TRBJ1-4	.	TGTGCCACCAGCAGAGTTTGGATGCCGAATGAAAAACTGTTTTTT	CATSRVWMPNEKLFF
TRBV7-2	.	TRBJ2-2	.	TGTGCCAGCAGCTTAGCGTATTCTGGGACCTACACCGGGGAGCTGTTTTTT	CASSLAYSGTYTGELFF
TRBV7-9	many	TRBJ2-7	.	TGTGCCAGCAGGGACCAGGGGTTCGAGCAGTACTTC	CASRDQGFEQYF
TRBV5-1	.	TRBJ2-4	TRBD1	TGCGCCAGCAGCTCCGGGACAGATAAAAACATTCAGTACTTC	CASSSGTDKNIQYF
TRBV20-1	.	TRBJ1-2	.	TGCAGTGCTAGAGATCCTGGACTCACCCAAAATATCTTCTATGGCTACACCTTC	CSARDPGLTQNIFYGYTF
TRBV29-1	few	TRBJ1-1	.	TGCAGCGTTGACGGGTTGAACACTGAAGCTTTCTTT	CSVDGLNTEAFF
TRBV27	few	TRBJ2-7	TRBD2	TGTGCCAGCCGAGGGGGGACTAGCGGGCAGCAGTACTTC	CASRGGTSGQQYF
TRBV3-1	few	TRBJ1-1	.	TGTGCCAGCAGCCAAGACCTCGGGAGTAACACTGAAGCTTTCTTT	CASSQDLGSNTEAFF
TRBV4-2	few	TRBJ1-1	.	TGTGCCAGCAGCCAGCCGACCTTGAACACTGAAGCTTTCTTT	CASSQPTLNTEAFF
TRBV20-1	few	TRBJ2-7	.	TGCAGTGCTAGAGCCCGAGGCCGGGCGGGACTGACACTCTACGAGCAGTACTTC	CSARARGRAGLTLYEQYF
TRBV10-1	few	TRBJ2-5	.	TGCGCCAGCAGTGGGCAAGGGGGCCAAGAGACCCAGTACTTC	CASSGQGGQETQYF